This TCR beta chain was sequenced during a study of blood T cell repertoires in COVID-19. V dropped 2 bases and J dropped 7 bases, with 3 bases sitting between them. Germline V lookup: CDR1 SGHAT, CDR2 FQNNGV. The CDR3 spans 11 residues. Assay: immunoSEQ multiplex PCR; the TCRdb copy retains only in-frame clones and omits some. This sample carries about 250,000 clones, about 91% of them seen once, and the ten largest clones take 6.3%. The TCR sequence derives from a woman aged 25-40 years with COVID-19, enrolled during active disease. Material: peripheral blood. V usage is TRBV11-2 and J usage is TRBJ2-1; D is uncertain. The CDR3 loop reads CASSLQNEQFF. CDR3 nucleotides: TGTGCCAGCAGCTTACAGAATGAGCAGTTCTTC.